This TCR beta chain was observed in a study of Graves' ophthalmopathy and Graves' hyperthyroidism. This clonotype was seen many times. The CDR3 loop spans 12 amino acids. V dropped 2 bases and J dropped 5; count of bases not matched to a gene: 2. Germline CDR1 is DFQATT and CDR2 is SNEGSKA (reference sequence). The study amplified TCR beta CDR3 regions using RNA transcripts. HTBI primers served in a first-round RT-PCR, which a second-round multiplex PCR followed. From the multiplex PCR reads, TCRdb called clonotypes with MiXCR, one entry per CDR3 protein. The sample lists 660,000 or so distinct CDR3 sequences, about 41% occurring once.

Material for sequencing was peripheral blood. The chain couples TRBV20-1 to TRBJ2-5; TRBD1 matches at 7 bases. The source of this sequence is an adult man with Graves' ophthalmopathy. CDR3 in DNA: TGCAGTGCTAGAATGGGACAGGAGACCCAGTACTTC. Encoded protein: CSARMGQETQYF.